Each of the 8 T cell receptor beta chains below was sequenced from the same sample in a study of cytomegalovirus exposure and HLA in healthy donors. 60 Vbeta and 13 Jbeta primers were used in PCR. Generated by immunoSEQ multiplex PCR, the TCRdb table keeps only in-frame clones and is missing some. The data show roughly 120,000 clones, with around three quarters seen just once and 4.5% to 5% held by the top ten. Sequencing used PBMCs. The source of these receptors is a man aged 45 to 65 in good health and CMV-seropositive.

The rearrangement uses TRBV30 and TRBJ2-5; perhaps TRBD2 as D (6 bases). The J call may be in error: the DNA end matches TRBJ2-7 better. The length of the CDR3 is 12 residues. The germline V gene encodes CDR1 GTSNPN and CDR2 SVGIG (reference sequence). The CDR3 DNA is TGTGCCTGGAGGACTAGCTCCTACGAGCAGTACTTC. Its translation: CAWRTSSYEQYF.

The chain uses TRBV5-1 and TRBJ2-2; tentatively, D is TRBD1 (6 bases). The germline gives CDR1 SGHRS, CDR2 YFSETQ. Trimming shortened V by 2 bases and J by 7 bases, and 15 bases separated the two germline ends. The CDR3 has 15 amino acids. The CDR3 DNA follows: TGCGCCAGCAGCTTCCAGGGGAGAAGCGGCGGGGAGCTGTTTTTT. Translation: CASSFQGRSGGELFF.

This chain links TRBV28 with TRBJ2-5; 12 nucleotides match TRBD1. Germline-derived CDR1 and CDR2 are MDHEN and SYDVKM. V trimming: 6 bases; J trimming: 5 bases; junction bases outside the gene matches: 7. The CDR3 sequence is 15 residues long. The CDR3 DNA reads as TGTGCCAGCAGCACCCCGGGACAGGGGGCTGAGACCCAGTACTTC. Amino acids: CASSTPGQGAETQYF.

The rearrangement links TRBV29-1 to TRBJ1-2, with D hard to call. There are 15 residues in the CDR3. Germline-derived CDR1 and CDR2 are SQVTM and ANQGSEA. V lost 2 bases, J lost 3 bases, and 16 bases lay in between. DNA of the CDR3: TGCAGCGTTGAACTCGGGTCAGCTAACTACTATGGCTACACCTTC. Protein: CSVELGSANYYGYTF.

The chain is built from TRBV11-2 and TRBJ2-3, with TRBD2 matching 8 bases. The CDR3 runs to 14 residues. V was pared by 5 bases and J by 2 bases, with 3 bases of the junction left unmatched. The germline V gene has CDR1 SGHAT and CDR2 FQNNGV. The CDR3 region has the DNA TGTGCCAGCAGCGCGGGGGGTATCACAGATACGCAGTATTTT. This codes for CASSAGGITDTQYF.

The chain joins TRBV30 to TRBJ1-3; no definite D call. The V and J ends lost 2 bases and 0 bases respectively, with 8 bases between them. Germline V gene sequence: CDR1 GTSNPN, CDR2 SVGIG (reference sequence). The CDR3 covers 14 residues. This CDR3 reads CAWSPPVSGNTIYF. The CDR3, as DNA: TGTGCCTGGAGTCCCCCCGTCTCTGGAAACACCATATATTTT. The full variable domain, with the rest looked up from reference TRBV30 and TRBJ1-3, is SQTIHQWPATLVQPVGSPLSLECTVEGTSNPNLYWYRQAAGRGLQLLFYSVGIGQISSEVPQNLSASRPQDRQFILSSKKLLLSDSGFYLCAWSPPVSGNTIYFGEGSWLTVV.

The chain uses TRBV19 and TRBJ1-1; the match to TRBD1 covers 9 bases. V lost 3 bases, J lost 1 base, and 6 bases stayed unmatched. Looked up from germline, CDR1 is LNHDA and CDR2 is SQIVND (reference sequence). CDR3 size: 16 residues. The CDR3, as DNA: TGTGCCAGTAGTATGGACAGGGGAGCGCAGAACACTGAAGCTTTCTTT. Translated: CASSMDRGAQNTEAFF. Full variable domain (rest looked up from reference TRBV19 and TRBJ1-1): DGGITQSPKYLFRKEGQNVTLSCEQNLNHDAMYWYRQDPGQGLRLIYYSQIVNDFQKGDIAEGYSVSREKKESFPLTVTSAQKNPTAFYLCASSMDRGAQNTEAFFGQGTRLTVV.

The chain has TRBV5-6 and TRBJ1-4; D gene unclear. The CDR3 extends over 15 amino acids. V lost 2 bases to trimming and J lost 1 base, with 9 bases between them. Germline V gene lookup returns CDR1 SGHDT and CDR2 YYEEEE. Here the CDR3 DNA reads TGTGCCAGCAGCTTAAATGGCTTAACTAATGAAAAACTGTTTTTT. As protein: CASSLNGLTNEKLFF.